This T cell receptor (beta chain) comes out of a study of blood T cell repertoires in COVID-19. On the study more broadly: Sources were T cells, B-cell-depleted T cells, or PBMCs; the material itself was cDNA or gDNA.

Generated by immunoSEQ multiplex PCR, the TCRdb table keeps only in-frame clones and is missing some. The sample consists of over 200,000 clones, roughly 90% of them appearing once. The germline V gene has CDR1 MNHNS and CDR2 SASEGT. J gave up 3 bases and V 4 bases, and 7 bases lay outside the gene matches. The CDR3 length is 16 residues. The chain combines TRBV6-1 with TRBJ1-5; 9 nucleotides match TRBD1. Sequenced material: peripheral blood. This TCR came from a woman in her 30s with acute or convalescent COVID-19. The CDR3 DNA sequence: TGTGCCAGCAGTGGGACAGGGGCGCCTCACAATCAGCCCCAGCATTTT. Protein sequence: CASSGTGAPHNQPQHF.